The clone carrying this TCR beta chain was found a few times. Its antigen is currently unknown. As to time point: patch test 1, 2 weeks after DPC sensitization. Treatment indicated: therapeutic diphenylcyclopropenone sensitization with weekly scalp DPC. This record comes from a study of human T cells and chemical hapten exposure. Study information: Throughout a study of 20 to 30 weeks, patients underwent weekly scalp administration of diphenylcyclopropenone doses. Alopecia areata, totalis or universalis was found in mostly female patients. Findings and caveats of the study: TCRs above 1 in 1000 frequency stayed constant with DPC sensitization.

TCRdb passed the RACE reads through MiXCR, listing each CDR3 protein once. Of tens of thousands of distinct CDR3 sequences in the sample, over 9.5% are singletons; the top ten hold approximately 2.2%. The CDR3 runs 14 residues. Germline-derived CDR1 and CDR2 are MNHEY and SVGEGT. V shed 5 bases and J shed 6 bases, with 13 bases lying between them. The chain is built from TRBV6-2 or TRBV6-3 and TRBJ2-2, with D tentatively TRBD1 or TRBD2 (5 bases each). The sample was whole blood, taken in connection with sensitization to the hapten diphenylcyclopropenone (DPC). The origin of this receptor is a middle-aged man with alopecia areata. Some clones in this sample may be carry-over from other donors' samples. This CDR3 reads CASSHGAISGELFF. The CDR3 coding sequence is TGTGCCAGCAGTCACGGGGCGATCTCCGGGGAGCTGTTTTTT.